This TCR beta chain was profiled in a study of identical twins. Of note for this clonotype: What it recognizes is unknown.

General study results and limits: Abundant beta clonotypes from cord blood had fewer insertions, unlike memory repertoires, which showed none.

TCRdb used MiXCR to reprocess the 5' RACE reads, holding one entry per CDR3 protein. This table holds around 490,000 distinct CDR3 sequences, approximately 20% found once. The germline V and J ends were trimmed by 3 bases and 1 base, with 12 bases remaining between them. CDR3 length equals 16 residues. Germline V gene data show CDR1 as KGHDR and CDR2 as SFDVKD. Separately, the same data were catalogued under a study of yellow fever vaccine responses in identical twins.

Sample: CD4+ T cells sorted from blood. This sequence was found in a woman aged 18 to 35 in good health. This chain joins TRBV24-1 and TRBJ2-1; D might be TRBD2 (6 bases). Here the CDR3 reads CATSDIGGESYNEQFF. The CDR3 bases are TGTGCCACCAGTGATATCGGGGGAGAATCCTACAATGAGCAGTTCTTC.